This T cell receptor (beta chain) was sequenced for a study of Ad26.COV2.S vaccination and SARS-CoV-2 variants. In the study overall: Ad26.COV2.S was injected intramuscularly once or twice, 56 days apart.

Treatment indicated: 15 to 20 received Ad26.COV2.S at low or high dose, single or two shots; about 5 received placebo; per-sample allocation not given. Sampling was performed 63 days after the first vaccine or placebo injection. A Boston adult aged 18-55 years was the donor. An Ad26 vector that expressed Wuhan-strain SARS-CoV-2 spike constituted the vaccine. This CDR3 comprises 14 residues. V shed 6 bases, J shed 3 bases, and the junction held 7 bases outside the gene matches. Germline CDR1 MDHEN, CDR2 SYDVKM. About this clone: Antigen: not known.

The repertoire was sequenced with immunoSEQ multiplex PCR; TCRdb's copy has only in-frame clones and lacks some. The sample shows around 420,000 clones, roughly 90% of them seen only once. Study conclusions and caveats: Higher spike-specific TCR breadth was found in vaccine recipients than in placebo recipients.

The sequence derives from a person aged 18 to 59 who received the Ad26.COV2.S COVID-19 vaccine or a placebo. The input for sequencing was peripheral blood, taken in a trial of Ad26.COV2.S vaccine versus placebo. This rearrangement joins TRBV28 to TRBJ1-2; 7 bases map to TRBD1. CDR3 DNA sequence: TGTGCCAGCAGGGTACAGGGGAGGGACTATGGCTACACCTTC. This sequence encodes CASRVQGRDYGYTF.